This T cell receptor (beta chain) came from a study of ipilimumab plus nivolumab after autologous stem cell transplantation. Germline V gene data show CDR1 as LNHDA and CDR2 as SQIVND (reference sequence). Trimming pared 3 bases from V and 5 bases from J, leaving 13 bases between. This CDR3 has 14 residues. The method was immunoSEQ multiplex PCR; TCRdb's version includes in-frame clones alone and lacks a portion of them. The sample lists 37,000 or so clones, 80% to 95% occurring once. Ipilimumab, 1 mg/kg, started 14 to 28 days after autologous transplant. The chain employs TRBV19 and TRBJ2-5; possibly TRBD1 for D (5 bases). The origin of this receptor is a male donor with multiple myeloma. The sequences come from PBMCs, collected in a trial of ipilimumab plus nivolumab as post-transplant consolidation. The CDR3 spells CASSIWGRAETQYF. CDR3 nucleotide sequence: TGTGCCAGTAGTATTTGGGGCAGGGCCGAGACCCAGTACTTC. Full variable domain (rest looked up from reference TRBV19 and TRBJ2-5): DGGITQSPKYLFRKEGQNVTLSCEQNLNHDAMYWYRQDPGQGLRLIYYSQIVNDFQKGDIAEGYSVSREKKESFPLTVTSAQKNPTAFYLCASSIWGRAETQYFGPGTRLLVL.